The 8 T cell receptor beta chains listed next were all sequenced from one sample in a study of blood T cell repertoires in COVID-19. The method was immunoSEQ multiplex PCR; TCRdb's version includes in-frame clones alone and lacks a portion of them. The sample has some 390,000 clones; over 75% are singletons. Sequencing was performed on peripheral blood. These receptors all stem from a woman aged 40-49 years with COVID-19, enrolled during active disease.

The genes are TRBV20-1 and TRBJ1-6, with D uncertain. The germline CDR1 and CDR2 sequences are DFQATT and SNEGSKA (reference sequence). V was trimmed by 0 bases and J by 16 bases, leaving 10 bases between them. The CDR3 extends over 11 amino acids. In DNA form, the CDR3 reads TGCAGTGCTAGAGAAGACCCGGGTCTCCACTTT. This sequence encodes CSAREDPGLHF.

The gene calls are TRBV7-8 and TRBJ1-5, with a possible D match to TRBD1 (5 bases). The CDR3 totals 15 residues. V was cut by 1 base and J by 5 bases, with 12 bases left in between. In germline, CDR1 is SGHVS, CDR2 FQNEAQ. As DNA, the CDR3 is TGTGCCAGCAGCTTAGGCCCTGACAGCGATCAGCCCCAGCATTTT. Translated: CASSLGPDSDQPQHF.

V gene TRBV5-1 combines with J gene TRBJ1-1, with 7 bases identical to TRBD1. V gave up 4 bases and J gave up 0 bases; unmatched junction bases: 9. Germline V gene sequence: CDR1 SGHRS, CDR2 YFSETQ. The CDR3 consists of 16 residues. CDR3 sequence: CASSPITGALNTEAFF. For the CDR3, the DNA is TGCGCCAGCAGCCCGATCACAGGGGCTTTGAACACTGAAGCTTTCTTT.

The rearrangement links TRBV25-1 to TRBJ1-2, with D possibly being TRBD1 (6 bases). Germline CDR1 and CDR2: MGHDK and SYGVNS. The CDR3 sequence is 13 residues long. Trimming removed 4 bases from V and 7 bases from J, with 13 bases in between. CDR3 DNA sequence: TGTGCCAGCAGTGCGCGGGGGCCGGGTGGCTACACCTTC. Translation gives CASSARGPGGYTF.

The genes are TRBV5-3 and TRBJ2-1; 7 bases are a match to TRBD2. TRBV5-3 is placed among ORFs of uncertain function. The CDR3 is made up of 14 amino acids. The junction had 12 bases not matched to a gene; V was cut back by 6 bases and J by 9 bases. The CDR3 sequence: CARMGREPTTEQFF. CDR3 DNA: TGTGCCAGAATGGGGCGGGAGCCTACAACTGAGCAGTTCTTC.

The chain employs TRBV19 and TRBJ1-4; 9 positions match TRBD1. Germline V gives CDR1 LNHDA, CDR2 SQIVND (reference sequence). The CDR3 is 15 amino acids. V shed 4 bases, J shed 5 bases, and the junction held 5 bases outside the gene matches. CDR3 in amino acids: CASSTTGGFNEKLFF. CDR3 coding DNA: TGTGCCAGTAGTACCACAGGGGGCTTCAATGAAAAACTGTTTTTT.

The chain has TRBV16 and TRBJ2-3; 7 bases align to TRBD2. The CDR3 loop spans 17 amino acids. Trimming cost V 4 bases and J 2 bases; bases outside gene matches: 12. CDR1 and CDR2 from the germline V gene are KGHSY and FQNENV. The CDR3 coding sequence is TGTGCCAGCAGCCCGCGGGGGACCACCCTAAACACAGATACGCAGTATTTT. Amino acid sequence: CASSPRGTTLNTDTQYF.

The chain recombines TRBV5-1 with TRBJ2-5; D possibly corresponds to TRBD2 (6 bases). The CDR3 contains 15 residues. V was pared by 0 bases and J by 5 bases, with 14 bases between. CDR1 and CDR2 (germline): SGHRS, YFSETQ. The CDR3 protein is CASSLAISGTETQYF. The CDR3 bases are TGCGCCAGCAGCTTGGCCATCTCGGGGACTGAGACCCAGTACTTC.